This section outlines one T cell receptor beta chain sequence together with its context. These data belong to a study of T cell responses to AZD1222 COVID-19 vaccine. With 4 bases clipped from V and 2 bases from J, the junction kept 3 bases outside the gene matches. CDR1 and CDR2 from the germline V gene are SGHVS and FQNEAQ. This CDR3 spans 14 amino acids. The protocol was immunoSEQ multiplex PCR, while the TCRdb copy is restricted to in-frame clones and leaves out a portion. This sample yields some 110,000 clones, of which around 89% are seen a single time; roughly 4% belongs to the top ten. This receptor was taken from an adult who received the AZD1222 COVID-19 vaccine. The chain carries TRBV7-8 and TRBJ2-7; 9 positions agree with TRBD1. The sample was peripheral blood, taken 28 days after the second AZD1222 dose. The DNA for the CDR3 is TGTGCCAGCAGCTGGGACAGGGTCCCCTACGAGCAGTACTTC. Translated: CASSWDRVPYEQYF. Together with reference TRBV7-8 and TRBJ2-7, the CDR3 gives the full variable domain: GAGVSQSPRYKVAKRGQDVALRCDPISGHVSLFWYQQALGQGPEFLTYFQNEAQLDKSGLPSDRFFAERPEGSVSTLKIQRTQQEDSAVYLCASSWDRVPYEQYFGPGTRLTVT.